This TCR beta chain was recovered during a study of blood T cell repertoires in COVID-19. Study at large: COVID-19 samples from acute and convalescent phases originated in the United States, Italy and Spain.

This CDR3 is built from 13 residues. From germline, CDR1 is MDHEN and CDR2 SYDVKM. V lost 6 bases to trimming and J lost 1 base, with 9 bases between them. Sequencing was performed with immunoSEQ multiplex PCR; in TCRdb, only in-frame clones are kept and a portion is missing. The sample has over 60,000 clones, around 80% seen once. The chain uses TRBV28 and TRBJ1-1; TRBD1 might be the D (6 bases). The source material was peripheral blood. This TCR derives from a human donor in a cohort sampled during active COVID-19. The CDR3 sequence is CASRQQGNTEAFF. CDR3 in DNA: TGTGCCAGCAGACAACAGGGGAACACTGAAGCTTTCTTT.